This TCR beta chain appears in the sequencing data of a study of T-cell reconstitution after alpha-beta-depleted transplantation in children. TCRbeta library preparation incorporated unique molecular identifiers. TCRdb re-called the PCR reads through MiXCR, storing one row per CDR3 protein. The table includes about 440,000 distinct CDR3 sequences, around two fifths detected once. Germline values: CDR1 MGHRA, CDR2 YSYEKL. This CDR3 is built from 13 residues. Trimming removed 1 base at V and 9 bases at J, with 10 bases between. The rearrangement links TRBV4-1 to TRBJ1-5; TRBD1 is a possible D gene (5 bases). The receptor was isolated from a girl aged 2 to 9 with aplastic anemia, due to receive a stem cell transplant. The starting material was PBMCs, obtained before TCRalphabeta/CD19-depleted stem cell transplant. CDR3 coding DNA: TGCGCCAGCAGCCAAGTGGGGGAGTGGCCCCAGCATTTT. This gives the protein CASSQVGEWPQHF.